The rows below give T cell receptor beta chains drawn from one sample of a study of spatial heterogeneity in lung cancer. TCRdb reprocessed the 5' RACE reads with MiXCR, giving one entry per CDR3 protein. The sample has 3,500 to 4,500 distinct CDR3 sequences; roughly 5% are singletons. The sequenced sample was lung tumor tissue, obtained at surgery. The receptor set was obtained from a female donor with early-stage non-small cell lung cancer. The CDR3 runs from the conserved cysteine through the conserved F or W. D genes are given only for firm matches. Not every row has a clone size; where given, it reads once, few, many or a size class.

clone size: .
J gene: TRBJ2-3
V gene: TRBV20-1
D gene: .
CDR3 protein: CSALRETDTQYF
CDR3 DNA: TGCAGTGCCTTGAGGGAAACAGATACGCAGTATTTT

clone size: medium-sized
J gene: TRBJ2-1
V gene: TRBV7-9
D gene: TRBD2
CDR3 protein: CASTSLRGLAGVNEQFF
CDR3 DNA: TGTGCCAGCACCTCACTAAGGGGCCTAGCGGGGGTGAATGAGCAGTTCTTC

clone size: many
J gene: TRBJ2-7
V gene: TRBV4-1
D gene: TRBD1
CDR3 protein: CASSPLGRGYEQYF
CDR3 DNA: TGCGCCAGCAGCCCTCTTGGCAGGGGGTACGAGCAGTACTTC

clone size: medium-sized
J gene: TRBJ1-2
V gene: TRBV28
D gene: TRBD1
CDR3 protein: CASTSQGARIDGYTF
CDR3 DNA: TGTGCCAGCACCTCACAGGGGGCGCGAATCGATGGCTACACCTTC

clone size: medium-sized
J gene: TRBJ2-1
V gene: TRBV10-3
D gene: .
CDR3 protein: CAISESKEREQFF
CDR3 DNA: TGTGCCATCAGTGAGTCGAAGGAGAGGGAGCAGTTCTTC

clone size: medium-sized
J gene: TRBJ2-1
V gene: TRBV5-4
D gene: .
CDR3 protein: CASSPPHASYNEQFF
CDR3 DNA: TGTGCCAGCAGCCCCCCCCACGCCTCCTACAATGAGCAGTTCTTC

clone size: few
J gene: TRBJ1-6
V gene: TRBV12-3/TRBV12-4
D gene: .
CDR3 protein: CASSFGTGGNSPLHF
CDR3 DNA: TGTGCCAGCAGTTTTGGGACTGGGGGTAATTCACCCCTCCACTTT

clone size: .
J gene: TRBJ1-1
V gene: TRBV28
D gene: .
CDR3 protein: CASRAGFTEAFF
CDR3 DNA: TGTGCCAGCAGAGCCGGATTCACTGAAGCTTTCTTT

clone size: many
J gene: TRBJ1-1
V gene: TRBV12-3/TRBV12-4
D gene: .
CDR3 protein: CASSSNAGGAFF
CDR3 DNA: TGTGCCAGCAGTTCAAACGCGGGGGGAGCTTTCTTT

clone size: many
J gene: TRBJ2-2
V gene: TRBV7-9
D gene: TRBD2
CDR3 protein: CASRGLAINTGELFF
CDR3 DNA: TGTGCCAGCAGAGGACTAGCTATAAACACCGGGGAGCTGTTTTTT

clone size: medium-sized
J gene: TRBJ2-1
V gene: TRBV30
D gene: .
CDR3 protein: CAWSFGYNEQFF
CDR3 DNA: TGTGCCTGGAGTTTTGGGTACAATGAGCAGTTCTTC

clone size: medium-sized
J gene: TRBJ2-6
V gene: TRBV18
D gene: TRBD2
CDR3 protein: CASSPVSGGPNVLTF
CDR3 DNA: TGTGCCAGCTCACCTGTCTCGGGGGGGCCCAACGTCCTGACTTTC

clone size: medium-sized
J gene: TRBJ1-2
V gene: TRBV7-9
D gene: .
CDR3 protein: CASSPLRAGGYTF
CDR3 DNA: TGTGCCAGCAGCCCCCTCAGGGCTGGCGGCTACACCTTC

clone size: .
J gene: TRBJ1-4
V gene: TRBV11-2
D gene: .
CDR3 protein: CASSLDNLGVPNEKLFF
CDR3 DNA: TGTGCCAGCAGCTTAGATAACCTTGGGGTGCCGAATGAAAAACTGTTTTTT

clone size: medium-sized
J gene: TRBJ2-1
V gene: TRBV10-1
D gene: .
CDR3 protein: CASSEYSNEQFF
CDR3 DNA: TGCGCCAGCAGTGAGTACTCCAATGAGCAGTTCTTC

clone size: .
J gene: TRBJ2-6
V gene: TRBV29-1
D gene: .
CDR3 protein: CSVETDVDSGANVLTF
CDR3 DNA: TGCAGCGTAGAGACGGACGTTGACTCTGGGGCCAACGTCCTGACTTTC

clone size: medium-sized
J gene: TRBJ2-3
V gene: TRBV11-2
D gene: .
CDR3 protein: CASSLGLPTDTQYF
CDR3 DNA: TGTGCCAGCAGCCTCGGACTTCCCACAGATACGCAGTATTTT

clone size: medium-sized
J gene: TRBJ2-2
V gene: TRBV7-3
D gene: TRBD2
CDR3 protein: CASSFPPRGRVNTGELFF
CDR3 DNA: TGTGCCAGCAGCTTTCCGCCCCGCGGGAGGGTGAACACCGGGGAGCTGTTTTTT

clone size: few
J gene: TRBJ2-3
V gene: TRBV4-1
D gene: .
CDR3 protein: CASSSRETQGSDTQYF
CDR3 DNA: TGCGCCAGCAGCTCTCGGGAGACCCAGGGGTCAGATACGCAGTATTTT

clone size: medium-sized
J gene: TRBJ1-5
V gene: TRBV2
D gene: .
CDR3 protein: CASSEYQGSNQPQHF
CDR3 DNA: TGTGCCAGCAGTGAGTATCAGGGCAGCAATCAGCCCCAGCATTTT

clone size: medium-sized
J gene: TRBJ2-3
V gene: TRBV20-1
D gene: TRBD1
CDR3 protein: CSARVAGGYTDTQYF
CDR3 DNA: TGCAGTGCTAGAGTGGCAGGGGGCTATACAGATACGCAGTATTTT

clone size: medium-sized
J gene: TRBJ1-1
V gene: TRBV6-2/TRBV6-3
D gene: .
CDR3 protein: CASSSWENTEAFF
CDR3 DNA: TGTGCCAGCAGTTCTTGGGAGAACACTGAAGCTTTCTTT

clone size: medium-sized
J gene: TRBJ2-7
V gene: TRBV25-1
D gene: TRBD1
CDR3 protein: CASSEVGQGHYEQYF
CDR3 DNA: TGTGCCAGCAGTGAAGTGGGACAGGGTCACTACGAGCAGTACTTC

clone size: .
J gene: TRBJ2-5
V gene: TRBV18
D gene: .
CDR3 protein: CASSPNRQETQYF
CDR3 DNA: TGTGCCAGCTCACCCAACAGGCAAGAGACCCAGTACTTC

clone size: medium-sized
J gene: TRBJ1-2
V gene: TRBV18
D gene: TRBD1
CDR3 protein: CASSPDRGIGLNYGYTF
CDR3 DNA: TGTGCCAGCTCACCCGACAGGGGAATCGGCCTTAACTATGGCTACACCTTC

clone size: .
J gene: TRBJ2-2
V gene: TRBV6-1
D gene: TRBD2
CDR3 protein: CASSEGLAGGGELFF
CDR3 DNA: TGTGCCAGCAGTGAAGGACTAGCGGGAGGCGGGGAGCTGTTTTTT

clone size: medium-sized
J gene: TRBJ2-5
V gene: TRBV29-1
D gene: .
CDR3 protein: CSADQETQYF
CDR3 DNA: TGCAGCGCGGACCAAGAGACCCAGTACTTC

clone size: medium-sized
J gene: TRBJ2-7
V gene: TRBV6-1
D gene: .
CDR3 protein: CASVRTVTRSYEQYF
CDR3 DNA: TGTGCCAGCGTCAGGACAGTTACCCGATCCTACGAGCAGTACTTC

clone size: medium-sized
J gene: TRBJ2-3
V gene: TRBV7-9
D gene: .
CDR3 protein: CASSPRQGRSDTQYF
CDR3 DNA: TGTGCCAGCAGCCCCCGGCAGGGGAGGTCAGATACGCAGTATTTT

clone size: medium-sized
J gene: TRBJ2-5
V gene: TRBV27
D gene: TRBD2
CDR3 protein: CASRLAGAETQYF
CDR3 DNA: TGTGCCAGCCGACTAGCGGGAGCTGAGACCCAGTACTTC

clone size: medium-sized
J gene: TRBJ2-7
V gene: TRBV6-1
D gene: .
CDR3 protein: CASRLGQSYEQYF
CDR3 DNA: TGTGCCAGCCGCCTTGGACAGTCCTACGAGCAGTACTTC

clone size: .
J gene: TRBJ1-2
V gene: TRBV12-2
D gene: .
CDR3 protein: CASRPPGSDGYTF
CDR3 DNA: TGTGCAAGTCGCCCCCCGGGATCCGATGGCTACACCTTC

clone size: .
J gene: TRBJ1-3
V gene: TRBV18
D gene: .
CDR3 protein: CASSPQSQGSSGNTIYF
CDR3 DNA: TGTGCCAGCTCACCACAGTCCCAGGGTAGTTCTGGAAACACCATATATTTT

clone size: medium-sized
J gene: TRBJ2-7
V gene: TRBV11-2
D gene: .
CDR3 protein: CASSFSSVSSYEQYF
CDR3 DNA: TGTGCCAGCAGCTTCTCTAGCGTGAGCTCCTACGAGCAGTACTTC

clone size: medium-sized
J gene: TRBJ2-3
V gene: TRBV20-1
D gene: .
CDR3 protein: CSATPAGGYTDTQYF
CDR3 DNA: TGCAGTGCTACTCCAGCAGGGGGGTACACAGATACGCAGTATTTT

clone size: many
J gene: TRBJ2-5
V gene: TRBV11-3
D gene: .
CDR3 protein: CASSNRGTQETQYF
CDR3 DNA: TGTGCCAGCAGCAACCGAGGAACACAAGAGACCCAGTACTTC

clone size: .
J gene: TRBJ2-7
V gene: TRBV10-3
D gene: .
CDR3 protein: CAISEDYEQYF
CDR3 DNA: TGTGCCATCAGTGAGGACTACGAGCAGTACTTC

clone size: few
J gene: TRBJ2-3
V gene: TRBV30
D gene: .
CDR3 protein: CAWSRGGGTDTQYF
CDR3 DNA: TGTGCCTGGAGTAGGGGCGGGGGCACAGATACGCAGTATTTT

clone size: .
J gene: TRBJ2-3
V gene: TRBV5-5
D gene: .
CDR3 protein: CASKEGRLDTQYF
CDR3 DNA: TGTGCCAGCAAGGAGGGGAGGCTAGATACGCAGTATTTT

clone size: medium-sized
J gene: TRBJ2-5
V gene: TRBV7-3
D gene: .
CDR3 protein: CASSLLGEAGETQYF
CDR3 DNA: TGTGCCAGCAGCTTATTGGGGGAGGCTGGGGAGACCCAGTACTTC

clone size: medium-sized
J gene: TRBJ2-2
V gene: TRBV7-2
D gene: .
CDR3 protein: CASWAGGFTGELFF
CDR3 DNA: TGTGCCAGCTGGGCAGGGGGGTTCACCGGGGAGCTGTTTTTT

clone size: medium-sized
J gene: TRBJ2-7
V gene: TRBV7-2
D gene: TRBD2
CDR3 protein: CASSRGLAGREQYF
CDR3 DNA: TGTGCCAGCAGCAGGGGACTAGCGGGAAGGGAGCAGTACTTC